The 9 T cell receptor beta chains below all came from one sample that was sequenced in a study of blood T cells in healthy people across ages. Next came a second PCR, run for about 6 to 11 cycles, which used a sample-barcoded 5' primer along with a J-beta primer mix. TCRdb reprocessed the 5' RACE reads with MiXCR, giving one entry per CDR3 protein. Of about 1.8 million distinct CDR3 sequences in the sample, roughly 50% were seen once. Specimen: blood. All receptors derive from a woman in her thirties or forties in good health.

V usage is TRBV6-2 or TRBV6-3 and J usage is TRBJ2-5; the D gene is possibly TRBD1 (5 bases). The CDR3 is 15 residues long. V was trimmed by 2 bases and J by 3 bases, leaving 13 bases between them. CDR1 is MNHEY, CDR2 SVGEGT, per germline. CDR3 bases: TGTGCCAGCAGTTACCCTATAGGGGTTGAAGAGACCCAGTACTTC. Its translation: CASSYPIGVEETQYF.

Only a few counts were recorded for this clonotype. The chain links TRBV10-3 to TRBJ2-3; 8 bases are a match to TRBD1. Per germline, CDR1 ENHRY and CDR2 SYGVKD. V lost 2 bases and J lost 2; bases outside the gene matches: 3. The length of the CDR3 is 15 residues. The CDR3 sequence: CAISEPGQVTDTQYF. CDR3 nucleotide sequence: TGTGCCATCAGTGAGCCGGGACAGGTCACAGATACGCAGTATTTT.

This clonotype was recorded a few times. The chain couples TRBV28 to TRBJ2-1, with unresolved D. The V gene lost 4 bases and the J gene lost 7 bases, with 8 bases spanning the gap. Germline CDR1 reads MDHEN; CDR2 reads SYDVKM. The CDR3 has 12 residues. CDR3 DNA sequence: TGTGCCAGCAGTTCGGCGAATAATGAGCAGTTCTTC. Translating gives CASSSANNEQFF.

This clonotype was recorded only once. CDR3 residues: CASSYSDSPYEQYF. The CDR3 DNA follows: TGTGCCAGCAGTTACTCGGACTCCCCATACGAGCAGTACTTC. The chain combines TRBV6-5 with TRBJ2-4; D is possibly TRBD2 (5 bases). The J call may not be correct, given that the DNA end is closer to TRBJ2-7. This CDR3 contains 14 residues. Germline V gene sequence: CDR1 MNHEY, CDR2 SVGAGI.

This clonotype was observed a single time. The chain is built from TRBV5-1 and TRBJ2-4; no clear D gene. The J call could be wrong; TRBJ2-7 is a better fit for the DNA end. This CDR3 region has 18 residues. The germline V gene has CDR1 SGHRS and CDR2 YFSETQ. The CDR3 loop is CASSLFEDEQVRLREQYF. The CDR3 nucleotides read TGCGCCAGCAGCTTGTTCGAGGACGAACAAGTTCGTCTACGCGAGCAGTACTTC.

DNA of the CDR3: TGTGCCAGCAGTTTACAGGGGGAAACCAACACAGATACGCAGTATTTT. Residues: CASSLQGETNTDTQYF. The chain has TRBV2 and TRBJ2-3; 8 bases agree with TRBD1. The CDR3 is made up of 16 amino acids. The J segment lost 2 bases and the V segment lost 5 bases, leaving 9 bases of the junction unmatched. Germline V gene sequence: CDR1 SNHLY, CDR2 FYNNEI.

This chain joins TRBV9 and TRBJ1-1; no clear D gene. CDR3 length: 14 amino acids. V was clipped by 0 bases and J by 5 bases, with 11 bases between them. Looked up from germline, CDR1 is SGDLS and CDR2 is YYNGEE. DNA of the CDR3: TGTGCCAGCAGCGTAGTAGGTGGGGAGACTGAAGCTTTCTTT. Its translation is CASSVVGGETEAFF.

This chain connects TRBV7-9 to TRBJ1-4; 7 bases are shared with TRBD1. This CDR3 spans 15 amino acids. Germline V CDR1 and CDR2: SEHNR, FQNEAQ (reference sequence). Germline trimming cut 5 bases from V and 5 bases from J; bases unmatched to any gene: 8. The CDR3 here is CASSIQGIRNEKLFF. The CDR3 nucleotides are TGTGCCAGCAGCATACAGGGGATACGGAATGAAAAACTGTTTTTT.

In its sample, this clonotype was seen a few times. This sequence joins TRBV12-3 or TRBV12-4 and TRBJ2-4; 10 bases are a match to TRBD1. This CDR3 region has 16 residues. Trimming at V came to 4 bases and at J to 3 bases, leaving 6 bases not matched to a gene. The CDR3 DNA sequence: TGTGCCAGCAGTTCTGTGACAGGGGGCGTCAAAAACATTCAGTACTTC. It encodes CASSSVTGGVKNIQYF.